A single T cell receptor beta chain is shown here with its context. The antigen is undetermined. Germline lookup yields CDR1 MGHRA and CDR2 YSYEKL. V lost 5 bases, J lost 5 bases, and 5 bases stayed unmatched. The CDR3 totals 15 residues. These data originate in a study of CD8 T cells in ankylosing spondylitis. Findings of the study overall: The authors reported significant enrichment of disease-linked clones in matched ankylosing spondylitis synovial fluid.

TCRdb fed the 5' RACE reads into MiXCR, producing one record per CDR3 protein. The sample lists about 240,000 distinct CDR3 sequences; about 10% were seen once. The TCR was taken from a male donor with ankylosing spondylitis or in good health (not recorded which). The J gene is TRBJ2-3, the V gene TRBV4-1; 12 nucleotides agree with TRBD2. The sequenced sample consisted of blood, either unsorted or a sorted T cell fraction (not recorded which). The CDR3 loop is CASSDPGLAGDTQYF. The CDR3 DNA sequence: TGCGCCAGCAGCGATCCGGGACTAGCGGGAGATACGCAGTATTTT.